The 20 T cell receptor beta chains below come from one sample, sequenced in a study of human T cells and chemical hapten exposure. Each CDR3 protein is one row after TCRdb ran MiXCR on the RACE reads. The sample holds around 100,000 distinct CDR3 sequences, over 10% seen once. Time point reported: patch test 2, 6 weeks after DPC sensitization. This sample's treatment: therapeutic diphenylcyclopropenone sensitization with weekly scalp DPC. The sample consisted of whole blood, taken in connection with sensitization to the hapten diphenylcyclopropenone (DPC). The receptors shown here come from a woman aged 40 to 49 with alopecia areata. Some clones in this sample may be carry-over from other donors' samples.

Many counts were recorded for this clonotype. The junction differs from germline at one of its ends, possibly a read error. The gene calls are TRBV10-3 and TRBJ1-6, with no clear D. This CDR3 comprises 14 residues. Germline-derived CDR1 and CDR2 are ENHRY and SYGVKD. The CDR3 is CAISASLGNLPLHF. Here the CDR3 DNA reads TGTGCCATCAGTGCGTCGCTAGGGAATTTACCCCTCCACTTT.

This clonotype showed up just a few times. V is TRBV6-5 and J is TRBJ2-1; 14 bases are a match to TRBD2. The CDR3 sequence is 20 residues long. After removal of 6 bases from V and 7 bases from J, the junction contained 20 bases not matched to a gene. Germline V gene sequence: CDR1 MNHEY, CDR2 SVGAGI. CDR3 in amino acids: CASSPGLAGAFGRPRNEQFF. For the CDR3, the DNA is TGTGCCAGCAGCCCGGGACTAGCGGGAGCCTTTGGCAGGCCGCGTAATGAGCAGTTCTTC.

This clonotype was observed many times. The rearrangement uses TRBV24-1 and TRBJ1-2; a possible D gene is TRBD1 (6 bases). V shed 2 bases and J shed 8 bases, with 17 bases lying between them. The germline V gene encodes CDR1 KGHDR and CDR2 SFDVKD. This CDR3 is 15 amino acids long. The CDR3 sequence: CATSDSDATRGGYTF. The CDR3 nucleotides read TGTGCCACCAGTGATTCCGACGCTACCAGGGGCGGCTACACCTTC.

The chain combines TRBV20-1 with TRBJ2-7; D gene uncertain. This CDR3 has 11 amino acids. CDR1 DFQATT and CDR2 SNEGSKA come from the germline V gene (reference sequence). V dropped 7 bases and J dropped 1 base, with 8 bases sitting between them. The CDR3: CSGVGSYEQYF. Here the CDR3 DNA reads TGCAGTGGGGTTGGATCCTACGAGCAGTACTTC.

This clonotype was seen a handful of times. This rearrangement joins TRBV20-1 to TRBJ2-7; D uncertain. The germline V gene has CDR1 DFQATT and CDR2 SNEGSKA (reference sequence). V shed 6 bases and J shed 3 bases, with 15 bases lying between them. CDR3 length equals 13 residues. The CDR3 region is CSATPQFHYEQYF. DNA for the CDR3: TGCAGTGCCACCCCACAGTTTCACTACGAGCAGTACTTC.

CDR3 nucleotide sequence: TGTGCCAGCAGTTACTCACCGGGGACAGCTTTCTTT. It encodes CASSYSPGTAFF. This chain uses TRBV6-5 with TRBJ1-1, with D tentatively TRBD1 (5 bases). Trimming pared 0 bases from V and 10 bases from J, leaving 9 bases between. The CDR3 length is 12 residues. Germline lookup yields CDR1 MNHEY and CDR2 SVGAGI.

This clonotype was recorded a few times. V is TRBV27 and J is TRBJ2-4; TRBD1 matches 8 bases. The CDR3 consists of 19 residues. The J segment lost 5 bases and the V segment lost 5 bases, leaving 20 bases of the junction unmatched. The germline CDR1 and CDR2 sequences are MNHEY and SMNVEV (reference sequence). CDR3 region: CASSPKQSSQGVHQNIQYF. The CDR3 DNA sequence: TGTGCCAGCAGTCCAAAACAATCCTCACAGGGGGTGCACCAAAACATTCAGTACTTC.

There are a few counts of this clonotype. The chain uses TRBV27 and TRBJ2-1; TRBD2 aligns across 7 bases. Trimming cost V 4 bases and J 3 bases; bases outside gene matches: 9. Germline-derived CDR1 and CDR2 are MNHEY and SMNVEV (reference sequence). This CDR3 comprises 16 residues. The CDR3: CASSSSQAGHYNEQFF. The DNA for the CDR3 is TGTGCCAGCAGTTCCTCCCAAGCGGGGCACTACAATGAGCAGTTCTTC.

This clonotype came up many times. J is TRBJ1-1 and V is TRBV28, with a tentative D call TRBD1 (6 bases). Germline V gives CDR1 MDHEN, CDR2 SYDVKM. The CDR3 extends over 14 amino acids. V lost 3 bases, J lost 4 bases, and 12 bases lay in between. Written as DNA, the CDR3 is TGTGCCAGCAGTTTTATCGGCAGGGGCACTGAAGCTTTCTTT. Protein: CASSFIGRGTEAFF.

The rearrangement uses TRBV3-1 and TRBJ2-7; D remains unclear. The CDR3 loop spans 13 amino acids. Germline assignment: CDR1 LGHDT and CDR2 YNNKEL (reference sequence). Deletions cut 4 bases from V and 7 bases from J, with 14 bases between. The CDR3 coding sequence is TGTGCCAGCAGCCCCGGCCCGGTGGGGGAGCAGTACTTC. Translated: CASSPGPVGEQYF.

Notes on this clonotype: A much more abundant neighbour one base away suggests this may be a read error. The rearrangement joins TRBV7-6 to TRBJ2-7; D not resolved. Germline CDR1 reads SGHVS; CDR2 reads FNYEAQ. The CDR3 loop spans 16 amino acids. Trimming cost V 8 bases and J 7 bases, with 27 bases left between them. The CDR3 DNA sequence: TGTGCCAGCGAGCCTAAGGTCACTAATCTCTCCAGGGAGCAGTACTTC. This gives the protein CASEPKVTNLSREQYF.

This chain connects TRBV19 to TRBJ1-1; 7 bases are shared with TRBD1. Per germline, CDR1 LNHDA and CDR2 SQIVND (reference sequence). The trim removed 4 bases at V and 1 base at J, leaving 6 bases unmatched. The CDR3 has 15 residues. The CDR3 DNA reads as TGTGCCAGTAGTAAAATGGGACAGTGGAACACTGAAGCTTTCTTT. Amino acid sequence: CASSKMGQWNTEAFF.

This clonotype was found a few times. The chain uses TRBV7-2 and TRBJ2-7; TRBD2 is a possible D gene (7 bases). The V end lost 5 bases, the J end lost 3 bases, and 11 bases lay between the germline ends. This CDR3 is built from 13 residues. Germline V gene lookup returns CDR1 SGHTA and CDR2 FQGNSA. The chain's CDR3 is CASSPGGHYEQYF. The CDR3 DNA sequence: TGTGCCAGCAGCCCCGGGGGGCACTACGAGCAGTACTTC.

The gene calls are TRBV3-1 and TRBJ2-7, with no clear D. There are 15 residues in the CDR3. Germline V lookup: CDR1 LGHDT, CDR2 YNNKEL (reference sequence). V gave up 0 bases and J gave up 1 base, with 10 bases separating them. The chain's CDR3 is CASSQDPKSSYEQYF. CDR3 DNA sequence: TGTGCCAGCAGCCAAGATCCCAAGAGTTCCTACGAGCAGTACTTC.

This clonotype has at least ten counts. CDR3 nucleotides: TGTGCCAGCAGCAGAAATCGGCCCGGGACAGGTAAATACGAGCAGTACTTC. This sequence encodes CASSRNRPGTGKYEQYF. The chain links TRBV5-6 to TRBJ2-7; 8 bases fit TRBD1. CDR1 is SGHDT, CDR2 YYEEEE, per germline. V lost 4 bases and J lost 4; bases outside the gene matches: 16. CDR3 length: 17 amino acids.

Many counts were recorded for this clonotype. The chain recombines TRBV7-3 with TRBJ2-2; 8 bases line up with TRBD1. After removal of 5 bases from V and 5 bases from J, the junction contained 16 bases not matched to a gene. The length of the CDR3 is 18 residues. Germline CDR1 SGHTA, CDR2 FQGTGA. In DNA, the CDR3 is TGTGCCAGCAGCGCAAAGGGGCAGGGGGCTGCGTGGACCGGGGAGCTGTTTTTT. Amino acid sequence: CASSAKGQGAAWTGELFF. Filled out from reference TRBV7-3 and TRBJ2-2, the complete variable domain reads GAGVSQTPSNKVTEKGKYVELRCDPISGHTALYWYRQSLGQGPEFLIYFQGTGAADDSGLPNDRFFAVRPEGSVSTLKIQRTERGDSAVYLCASSAKGQGAAWTGELFFGEGSRLTVL.

At least ten counts were recorded for this clonotype. The V and J genes are TRBV28 and TRBJ1-2; unclear D gene. V was pared by 8 bases and J by 2 bases, with 15 bases between. Germline V gene data show CDR1 as MDHEN and CDR2 as SYDVKM. The CDR3 contains 14 residues. The CDR3: CASAGTLRNYGYTF. CDR3 in DNA: TGTGCCAGCGCAGGAACACTTAGAAACTATGGCTACACCTTC.

This clonotype was observed a single time. The chain links TRBV5-8 to TRBJ2-5, with D perhaps matching TRBD1 (5 bases). Germline CDR1 and CDR2: SGHTS and YDEGEE. V was pared by 5 bases and J by 4 bases, with 15 bases between. The CDR3 is 14 amino acids. The CDR3 DNA follows: TGTGCCAGCAGTCGTGCAGGGATACGAGAGACCCAGTACTTC. Protein sequence: CASSRAGIRETQYF.

This clonotype was seen only a few times. The chain is built from TRBV5-1 and TRBJ1-6, with D unresolved. Per the germline V gene, CDR1 is SGHRS and CDR2 is YFSETQ. The CDR3 has 17 amino acids. V lost 1 base, J lost 0 bases, and 11 bases lay in between. The DNA for the CDR3 is TGCGCCAGCAGCTTGAGGTCCTCGAGCTCCTATAATTCACCCCTCCACTTT. Amino acids: CASSLRSSSSYNSPLHF.

This clonotype was observed at least ten times. CDR3 sequence: CSARDRAGNNNYGYTF. In DNA form, the CDR3 reads TGCAGTGCTAGAGATAGGGCAGGGAACAATAACTATGGCTACACCTTC. J is TRBJ1-2 and V is TRBV20-1; maybe TRBD1 (5 bases). Between the trimmed V and J ends, which lost 0 bases and 1 base, there was a span of 15 bases. Per germline, CDR1 DFQATT and CDR2 SNEGSKA (reference sequence). This CDR3 is 16 amino acids long.